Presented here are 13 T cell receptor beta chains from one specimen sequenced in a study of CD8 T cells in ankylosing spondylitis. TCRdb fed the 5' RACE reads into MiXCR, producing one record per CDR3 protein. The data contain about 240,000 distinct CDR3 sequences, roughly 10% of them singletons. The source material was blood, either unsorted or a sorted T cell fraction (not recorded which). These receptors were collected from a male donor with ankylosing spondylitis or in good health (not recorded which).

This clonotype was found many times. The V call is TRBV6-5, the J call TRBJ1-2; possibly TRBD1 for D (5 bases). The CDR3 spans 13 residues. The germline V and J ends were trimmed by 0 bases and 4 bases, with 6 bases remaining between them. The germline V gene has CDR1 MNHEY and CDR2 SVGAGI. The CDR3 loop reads CASSYSGAYGYTF. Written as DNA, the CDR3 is TGTGCCAGCAGTTACTCAGGGGCCTATGGCTACACCTTC.

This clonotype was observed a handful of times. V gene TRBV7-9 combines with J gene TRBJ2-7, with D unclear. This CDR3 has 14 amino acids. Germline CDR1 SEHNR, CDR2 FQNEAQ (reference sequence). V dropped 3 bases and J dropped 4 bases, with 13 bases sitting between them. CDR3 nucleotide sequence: TGTGCCAGCAGCTTCCTCGAGAACGGGTACGAGCAGTACTTC. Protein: CASSFLENGYEQYF.

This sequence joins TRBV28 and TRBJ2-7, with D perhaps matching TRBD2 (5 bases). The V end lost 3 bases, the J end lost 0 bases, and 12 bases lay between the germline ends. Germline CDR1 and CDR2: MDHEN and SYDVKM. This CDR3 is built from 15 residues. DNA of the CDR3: TGTGCCAGCAGTTTGGTGCGGGTCAGCTCCTACGAGCAGTACTTC. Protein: CASSLVRVSSYEQYF.

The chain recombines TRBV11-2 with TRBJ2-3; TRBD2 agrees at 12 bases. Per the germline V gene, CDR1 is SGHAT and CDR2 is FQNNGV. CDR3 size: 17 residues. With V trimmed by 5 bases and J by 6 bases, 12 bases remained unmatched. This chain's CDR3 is CASSQRLAGVVADTQYF. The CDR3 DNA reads TGTGCCAGCAGCCAGAGACTAGCGGGAGTGGTAGCGGATACGCAGTATTTT. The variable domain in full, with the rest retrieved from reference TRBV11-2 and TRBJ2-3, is EAGVAQSPRYKIIEKRQSVAFWCNPISGHATLYWYQQILGQGPKLLIQFQNNGVVDDSQLPKDRFSAERLKGVDSTLKIQPAKLEDSAVYLCASSQRLAGVVADTQYFGPGTRLTVL.

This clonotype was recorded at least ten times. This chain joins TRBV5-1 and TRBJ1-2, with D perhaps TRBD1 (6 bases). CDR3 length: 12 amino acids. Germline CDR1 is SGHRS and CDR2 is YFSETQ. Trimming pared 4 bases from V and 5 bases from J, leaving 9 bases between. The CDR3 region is CASSEGGYGYTF. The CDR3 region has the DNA TGCGCCAGCAGCGAGGGGGGGTATGGCTACACCTTC. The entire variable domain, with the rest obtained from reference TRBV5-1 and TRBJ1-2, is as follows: KAGVTQTPRYLIKTRGQQVTLSCSPISGHRSVSWYQQTPGQGLQFLFEYFSETQRNKGNFPGRFSGRQFSNSRSEMNVSTLELGDSALYLCASSEGGYGYTFGSGTRLTVV.

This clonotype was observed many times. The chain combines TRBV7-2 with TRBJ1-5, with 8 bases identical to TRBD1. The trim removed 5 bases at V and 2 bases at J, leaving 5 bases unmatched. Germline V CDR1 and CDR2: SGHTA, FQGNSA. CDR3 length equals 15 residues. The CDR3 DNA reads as TGTGCCAGCAGCGCCCTGACAGGGGGCAATCAGCCCCAGCATTTT. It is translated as CASSALTGGNQPQHF.

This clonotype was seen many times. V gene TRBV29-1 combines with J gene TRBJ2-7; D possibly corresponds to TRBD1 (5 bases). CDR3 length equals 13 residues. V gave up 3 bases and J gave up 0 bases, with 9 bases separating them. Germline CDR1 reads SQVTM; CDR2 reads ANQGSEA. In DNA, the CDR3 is TGCAGCGTTGAGACCGACAGCTCCTACGAGCAGTACTTC. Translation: CSVETDSSYEQYF.

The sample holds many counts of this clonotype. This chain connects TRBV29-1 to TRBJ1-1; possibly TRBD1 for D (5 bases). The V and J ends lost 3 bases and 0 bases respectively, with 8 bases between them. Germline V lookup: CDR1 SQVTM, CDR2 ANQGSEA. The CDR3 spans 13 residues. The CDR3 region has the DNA TGCAGCGTTGATGGGGGAATGAACACTGAAGCTTTCTTT. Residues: CSVDGGMNTEAFF.

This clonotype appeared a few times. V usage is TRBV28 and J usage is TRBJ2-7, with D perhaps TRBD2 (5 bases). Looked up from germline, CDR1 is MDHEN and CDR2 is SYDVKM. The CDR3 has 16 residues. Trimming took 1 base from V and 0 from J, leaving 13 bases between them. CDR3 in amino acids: CASSLSPLAFSYEQYF. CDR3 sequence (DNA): TGTGCCAGCAGTTTATCCCCCCTAGCATTCTCCTACGAGCAGTACTTC.

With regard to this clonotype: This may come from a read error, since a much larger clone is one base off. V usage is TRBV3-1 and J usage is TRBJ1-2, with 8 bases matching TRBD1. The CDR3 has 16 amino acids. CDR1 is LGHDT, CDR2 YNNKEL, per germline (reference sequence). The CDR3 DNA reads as TGTGCCAACAGCCAACCTGGGACAGGTACTATCTATGGCTACACCTTC. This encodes CANSQPGTGTIYGYTF.

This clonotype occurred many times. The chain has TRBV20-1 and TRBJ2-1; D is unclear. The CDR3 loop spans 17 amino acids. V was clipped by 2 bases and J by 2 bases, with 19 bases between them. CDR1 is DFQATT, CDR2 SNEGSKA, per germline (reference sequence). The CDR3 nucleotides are TGCAGTGCTAGACCGGACCGGGTTTTTACCCCCTACAATGAGCAGTTCTTC. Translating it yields CSARPDRVFTPYNEQFF.

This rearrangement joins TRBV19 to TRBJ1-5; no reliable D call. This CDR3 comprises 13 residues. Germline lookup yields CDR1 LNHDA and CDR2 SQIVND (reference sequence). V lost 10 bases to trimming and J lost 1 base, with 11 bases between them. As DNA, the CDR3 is TGTGCCACCCGAGGCGGGAGCAATCAGCCCCAGCATTTT. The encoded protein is CATRGGSNQPQHF.

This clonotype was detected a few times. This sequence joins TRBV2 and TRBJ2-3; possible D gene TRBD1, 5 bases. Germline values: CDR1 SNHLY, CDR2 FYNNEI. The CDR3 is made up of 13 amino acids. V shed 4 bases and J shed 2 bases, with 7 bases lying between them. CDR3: CASSAQVTDTQYF. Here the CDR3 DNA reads TGTGCCAGCAGTGCACAGGTCACAGATACGCAGTATTTT.